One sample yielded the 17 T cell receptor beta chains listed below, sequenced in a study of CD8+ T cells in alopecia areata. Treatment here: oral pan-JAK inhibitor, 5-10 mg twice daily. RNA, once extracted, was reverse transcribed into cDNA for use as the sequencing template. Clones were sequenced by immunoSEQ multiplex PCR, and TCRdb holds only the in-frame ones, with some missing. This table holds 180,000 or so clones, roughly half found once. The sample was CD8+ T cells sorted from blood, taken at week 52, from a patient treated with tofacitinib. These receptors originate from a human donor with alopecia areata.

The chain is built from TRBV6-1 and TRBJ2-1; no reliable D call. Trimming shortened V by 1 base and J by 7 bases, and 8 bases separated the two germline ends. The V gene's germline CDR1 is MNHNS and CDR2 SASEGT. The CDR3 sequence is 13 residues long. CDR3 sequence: CASSEVSVNEQFF. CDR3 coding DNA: TGTGCCAGCAGTGAAGTCTCGGTAAATGAGCAGTTCTTC.

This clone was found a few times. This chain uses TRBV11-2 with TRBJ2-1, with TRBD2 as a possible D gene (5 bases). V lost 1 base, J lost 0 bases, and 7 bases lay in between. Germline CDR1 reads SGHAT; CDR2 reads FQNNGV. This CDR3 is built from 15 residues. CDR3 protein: CASSLAGSSYNEQFF. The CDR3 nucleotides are TGTGCCAGCAGCTTAGCGGGGAGCTCCTACAATGAGCAGTTCTTC.

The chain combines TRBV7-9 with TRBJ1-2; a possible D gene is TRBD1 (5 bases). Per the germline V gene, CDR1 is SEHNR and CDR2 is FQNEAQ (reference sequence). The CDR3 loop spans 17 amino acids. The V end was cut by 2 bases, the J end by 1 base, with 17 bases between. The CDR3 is CASSLRQGSQDNYGYTF. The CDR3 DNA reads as TGTGCCAGCAGCTTACGGCAGGGTAGCCAGGATAACTATGGCTACACCTTC.

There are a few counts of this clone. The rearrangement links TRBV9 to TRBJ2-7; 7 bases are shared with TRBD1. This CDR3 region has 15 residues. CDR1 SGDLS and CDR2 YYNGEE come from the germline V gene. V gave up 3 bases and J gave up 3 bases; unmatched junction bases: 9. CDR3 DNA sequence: TGTGCCAGCAGCGCCAGACAGGGTGGTGGCTACGAGCAGTACTTC. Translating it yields CASSARQGGGYEQYF.

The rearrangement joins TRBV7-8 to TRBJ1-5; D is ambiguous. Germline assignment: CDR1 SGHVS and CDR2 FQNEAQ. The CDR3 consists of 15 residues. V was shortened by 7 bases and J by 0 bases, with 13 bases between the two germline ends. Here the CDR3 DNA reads TGTGCCAGCACCCCGACCCGTGTTAGCAATCAGCCCCAGCATTTT. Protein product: CASTPTRVSNQPQHF.

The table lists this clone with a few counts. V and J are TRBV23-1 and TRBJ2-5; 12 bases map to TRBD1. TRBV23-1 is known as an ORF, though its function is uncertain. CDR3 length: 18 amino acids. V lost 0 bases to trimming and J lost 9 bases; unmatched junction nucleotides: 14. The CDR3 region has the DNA TGCGCCAGCAGTCAATCCACTGACCGGGACAGGGGGCGCGGGGCCCAGTACTTC. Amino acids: CASSQSTDRDRGRGAQYF.

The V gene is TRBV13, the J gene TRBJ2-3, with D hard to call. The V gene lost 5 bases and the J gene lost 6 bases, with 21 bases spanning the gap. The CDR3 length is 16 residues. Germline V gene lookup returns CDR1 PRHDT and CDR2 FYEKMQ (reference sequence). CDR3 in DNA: TGTGCCAGCAGCATTGGTAGAGGCCCCATCGTCGATACGCAGTATTTT. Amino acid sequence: CASSIGRGPIVDTQYF.

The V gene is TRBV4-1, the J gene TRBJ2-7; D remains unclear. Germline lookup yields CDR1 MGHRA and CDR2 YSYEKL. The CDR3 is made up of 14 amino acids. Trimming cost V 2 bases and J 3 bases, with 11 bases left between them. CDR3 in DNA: TGCGCCAGCAGCCAACATGACGTGGGCTACGAGCAGTACTTC. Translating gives CASSQHDVGYEQYF.

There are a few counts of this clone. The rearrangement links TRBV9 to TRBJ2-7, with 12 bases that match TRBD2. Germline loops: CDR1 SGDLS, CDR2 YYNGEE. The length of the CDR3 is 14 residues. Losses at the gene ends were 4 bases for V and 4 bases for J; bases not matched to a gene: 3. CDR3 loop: CASSPGLAGYEQYF. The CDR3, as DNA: TGTGCCAGCAGCCCTGGACTAGCGGGGTACGAGCAGTACTTC.

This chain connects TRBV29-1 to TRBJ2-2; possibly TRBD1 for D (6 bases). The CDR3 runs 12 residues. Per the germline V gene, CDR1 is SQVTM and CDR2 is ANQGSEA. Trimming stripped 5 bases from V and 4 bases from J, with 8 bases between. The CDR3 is CSVWTATGELFF. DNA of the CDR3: TGCAGCGTTTGGACAGCCACCGGGGAGCTGTTTTTT.

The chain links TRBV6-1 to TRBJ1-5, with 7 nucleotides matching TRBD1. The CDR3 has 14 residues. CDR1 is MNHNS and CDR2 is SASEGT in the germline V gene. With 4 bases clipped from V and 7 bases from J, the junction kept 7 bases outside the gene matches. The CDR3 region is CASSGTGARQPQHF. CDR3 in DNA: TGTGCCAGCAGTGGGACAGGCGCGAGGCAGCCCCAGCATTTT.

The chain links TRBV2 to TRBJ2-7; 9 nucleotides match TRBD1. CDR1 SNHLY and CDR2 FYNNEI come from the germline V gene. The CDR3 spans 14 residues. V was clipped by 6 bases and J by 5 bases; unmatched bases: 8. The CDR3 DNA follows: TGTGCCAGCAGCGCCGGGACAGGGTTCAACGAGCAGTACTTC. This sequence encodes CASSAGTGFNEQYF.

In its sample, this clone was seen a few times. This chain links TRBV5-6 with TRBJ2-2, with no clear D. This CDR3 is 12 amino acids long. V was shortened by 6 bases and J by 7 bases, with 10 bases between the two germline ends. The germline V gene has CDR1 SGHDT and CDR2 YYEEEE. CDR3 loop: CASTHVVGELFF. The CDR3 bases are TGTGCCAGCACCCACGTCGTCGGGGAGCTGTTTTTT. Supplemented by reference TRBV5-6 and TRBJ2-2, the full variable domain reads DAGVTQSPTHLIKTRGQQVTLRCSPKSGHDTVSWYQQALGQGPQFIFQYYEEEERQRGNFPDRFSGHQFPNYSSELNVNALLLGDSALYLCASTHVVGELFFGEGSRLTVL.

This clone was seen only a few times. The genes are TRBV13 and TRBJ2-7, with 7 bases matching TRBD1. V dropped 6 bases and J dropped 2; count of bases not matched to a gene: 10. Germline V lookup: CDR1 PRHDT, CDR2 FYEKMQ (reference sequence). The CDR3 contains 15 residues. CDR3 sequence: CASRETGAPPYEQYF. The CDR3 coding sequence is TGTGCCAGCAGAGAAACAGGGGCCCCCCCCTACGAGCAGTACTTC.

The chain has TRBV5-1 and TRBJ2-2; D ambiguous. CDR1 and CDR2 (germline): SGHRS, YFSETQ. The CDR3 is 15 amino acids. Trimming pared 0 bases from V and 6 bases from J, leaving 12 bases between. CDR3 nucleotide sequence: TGCGCCAGCAGCTTGGATCGGAGCCCCTCCGGGGAGCTGTTTTTT. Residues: CASSLDRSPSGELFF.

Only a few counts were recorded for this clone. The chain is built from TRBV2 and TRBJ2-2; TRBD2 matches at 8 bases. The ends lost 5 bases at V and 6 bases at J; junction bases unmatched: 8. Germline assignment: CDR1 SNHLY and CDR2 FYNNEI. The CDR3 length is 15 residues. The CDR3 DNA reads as TGTGCCAGCAGTCGGGAGGGGAAGAGGGCCGGGGAGCTGTTTTTT. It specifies CASSREGKRAGELFF.

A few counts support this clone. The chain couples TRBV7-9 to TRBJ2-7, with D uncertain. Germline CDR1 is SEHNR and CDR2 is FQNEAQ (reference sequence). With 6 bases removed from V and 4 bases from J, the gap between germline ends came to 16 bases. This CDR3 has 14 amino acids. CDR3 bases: TGTGCCAGCAGTAGCTCGTTCAAAGGTTACGAGCAGTACTTC. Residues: CASSSSFKGYEQYF. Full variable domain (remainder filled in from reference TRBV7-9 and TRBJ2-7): DTGVSQNPRHKITKRGQNVTFRCDPISEHNRLYWYRQTLGQGPEFLTYFQNEAQLEKSRLLSDRFSAERPKGSFSTLEIQRTEQGDSAMYLCASSSSFKGYEQYFGPGTRLTVT.